The rows below give T cell receptor beta chains drawn from one sample of a study of T-cell memory formation after mild COVID-19. Using its own MiXCR run on the 5' RACE reads, TCRdb lists one record per CDR3 protein. The repertoire includes fewer than 350,000 distinct CDR3 sequences, 15% to 20% of them detected once, and about a fifth sits in the top ten. The specimen sequenced was PBMCs or a T cell subset sorted from them (not recorded which). The receptor set was obtained from a man aged 18 to 29 who had mild COVID-19 (a few samples of this study predate the infection). Cell type and time point are not known. CDR3s include the opening cysteine and the closing phenylalanine or tryptophan. The D gene is left open where the match is weak. A row's size may be missing; if present it is once, few, many or a size class.

v_gene,abundance,j_gene,d_gene,CDR3nt,CDR3aa
TRBV29-1,many,TRBJ1-3,NA,TGCAGCGCCATTCTAGGGATGGGAGGAAACACCATATATTTT,CSAILGMGGNTIYF
TRBV7-2,many,TRBJ2-7,NA,TGTGCCAGCAGCTATTGGGGGAACGAGCAGTACTTC,CASSYWGNEQYF
TRBV7-3,NA,TRBJ2-7,NA,TGTGCCAGCAGCTTAATTCCTACCCGGGCCTACGAGCAGTACTTC,CASSLIPTRAYEQYF
TRBV18,many,TRBJ1-1,NA,TGTGCCAGCTCACAAACCGTGGCAGCGAACACTGAAGCTTTCTTT,CASSQTVAANTEAFF
TRBV5-1,few,TRBJ2-5,TRBD2,TGCGCCAGCAGCTTGGAGCGGGGGGCCCAAGAGACCCAGTACTTC,CASSLERGAQETQYF
TRBV27,few,TRBJ2-2,NA,TGTGCCAGCAGTATGGACTACGGGGAGCTGTTTTTT,CASSMDYGELFF
TRBV7-2,NA,TRBJ2-2,TRBD2,TGTGCCAGCAGCTTAGACCCTAGCGGGGCGACCCGGGAGCTGTTTTTT,CASSLDPSGATRELFF
TRBV7-7,NA,TRBJ2-3,TRBD1,TGTGCCAGCAGCCCCGACAGGGGCTCAGATACGCAGTATTTT,CASSPDRGSDTQYF
TRBV19,NA,TRBJ2-1,TRBD2,TGTGCCAGTAGTCTCCCGGGGAGGGCCAATGAGCAGTTCTTC,CASSLPGRANEQFF
TRBV2,few,TRBJ2-2,TRBD2,TGTGCCAGCAGGGGAAGCCGGGGGACTAGCTGGAGCTTGGACACCGGGGAGCTGTTTTTT,CASRGSRGTSWSLDTGELFF
TRBV5-1,few,TRBJ1-2,TRBD1,TGCGCCAGCAGCATAACCGGACAGGGCATCTATGGCTACACCTTC,CASSITGQGIYGYTF
TRBV7-6,few,TRBJ2-7,NA,TGTGCCAGCAGCTTAGCGGACCACGAGCAGTACTTC,CASSLADHEQYF
TRBV20-1,many,TRBJ2-7,TRBD1,TGCAGTGCTAAGGACCCCGGGACAGGGACCTACGAGCAGTACTTC,CSAKDPGTGTYEQYF
TRBV12-3/TRBV12-4,NA,TRBJ2-3,NA,TGTGCCAGCACTTCCTCAGAGACAGATACGCAGTATTTT,CASTSSETDTQYF
TRBV7-9,NA,TRBJ1-4,NA,TGTGCCAGCAGCCCCCGAGGCGGGACAACTAATGAAAAACTGTTTTTT,CASSPRGGTTNEKLFF
TRBV25-1,few,TRBJ1-5,NA,TGTGCCAGCAGTGAGGGGGCGGATCAGCCCCAGCATTTT,CASSEGADQPQHF
TRBV7-3,many,TRBJ2-3,NA,TGTGCCAGCAGCACTTCGACATTCACAGATACGCAGTATTTT,CASSTSTFTDTQYF
TRBV27,NA,TRBJ1-1,NA,TGTGCCAGCAGTTTAGTGGGGGCGAGGAACACTGAAGCTTTCTTT,CASSLVGARNTEAFF
TRBV30,few,TRBJ2-3,TRBD2,TGTGCCTGGAGTACGGGACTAGTCACAGATACGCAGTATTTT,CAWSTGLVTDTQYF
TRBV5-1,few,TRBJ2-5,TRBD2,TGCGCCAGCAGCTTGGGACTAGCGGGGTTAGAGACCCAGTACTTC,CASSLGLAGLETQYF
TRBV27,NA,TRBJ2-5,NA,TGTGCCAGCAGCTCGCGGGGGCCGGGAGAGACCCAGTACTTC,CASSSRGPGETQYF